This T cell receptor beta chain was identified during a study of cytomegalovirus exposure and HLA in healthy donors. Concerning this clone itself: Antigen: not known.

Though nominally healthy at sampling, donors likely had unrecorded immune exposures. Study results and caveats: Excluded: some indistinguishable V segments such as TRBV6-2 and TRBV6-3. Researchers counted roughly 150 TCR beta chains as cytomegalovirus-associated.

The study ran its PCR with 60 Vbeta and 13 Jbeta primers. Clones were read by immunoSEQ multiplex PCR, and TCRdb kept only the in-frame ones, dropping some. The sample lists 140,000 to 150,000 clones, over 60% seen once, with 2.5% to 3.5% in the top ten. The CDR3 totals 14 residues. Trimming took 1 base from V and 6 from J, leaving 12 bases between them. Germline lookup yields CDR1 SEHNR and CDR2 FQNEAQ (reference sequence). The chain is built from TRBV7-9 and TRBJ1-1; no reliable D call. The sample consisted of PBMCs. The sequence was obtained from a man aged 40-49 years in good health and CMV-seropositive. The CDR3 bases are TGTGCCAGCAGCTTAGGCATGTCGGGGTCTGAAGCTTTCTTT. Protein sequence: CASSLGMSGSEAFF.